The 32 T cell receptor beta chains reported below all come from one sample, sequenced in a study of early T cells in non-severe SARS-CoV-2 infection. TCRdb fed the 5' RACE reads into MiXCR, producing one record per CDR3 protein. The table has under 35,000 distinct CDR3 sequences, roughly 5.4% seen once. Material: whole blood. The receptors were sampled from an adult who was a healthcare worker with PCR-confirmed SARS-CoV-2 infection or an uninfected control (not recorded which).

The genes are TRBV29-1 and TRBJ1-1; 10 bases map to TRBD1. V lost 6 bases and J lost 4; bases outside the gene matches: 5. CDR1 is SQVTM and CDR2 is ANQGSEA in the germline V gene. The CDR3 spans 13 residues. The CDR3 is CSVWDRGGTEAFF. Here the CDR3 DNA reads TGCAGCGTATGGGACAGGGGAGGCACTGAAGCTTTCTTT. Filled out from reference TRBV29-1 and TRBJ1-1, the complete variable domain reads SAVISQKPSRDICQRGTSLTIQCQVDSQVTMMFWYRQQPGQSLTLIATANQGSEATYESGFVIDKFPISRPNLTFSTLTVSNMSPEDSSIYLCSVWDRGGTEAFFGQGTRLTVV.

This clonotype occurred many times. V and J are TRBV7-8 and TRBJ2-7; tentatively, D is TRBD1 (6 bases). Trimming took off 5 bases at V and 6 bases at J, with 20 bases between the two ends. The CDR3 extends over 15 amino acids. The germline CDR1 and CDR2 sequences are SGHVS and FQNEAQ. The CDR3 region is CASSPSRDTGLEQYF. The CDR3 region has the DNA TGTGCCAGCAGCCCATCTCGGGACACCGGCCTCGAGCAGTACTTC.

At least ten counts were recorded for this clonotype. The chain has TRBV28 and TRBJ1-3; D is unclear. This CDR3 is 15 amino acids long. Trimming removed 6 bases at V and 2 bases at J, with 14 bases between. The germline V gene encodes CDR1 MDHEN and CDR2 SYDVKM. The CDR3 protein is CASSTPGYAGNTIYF. CDR3 nucleotides: TGTGCCAGCAGCACCCCTGGGTACGCTGGAAACACCATATATTTT.

The chain employs TRBV21-1 and TRBJ1-1. TRBV21-1 corresponds to a pseudogene. The CDR3 has 14 amino acids. The CDR3 DNA follows: TGTGCCAGCAGCAAAAGGCTCGGGAACACTGAAGCTTTCTTT. Its protein is CASSKRLGNTEAFF.

This clonotype came up many times. The gene calls are TRBV7-2 and TRBJ2-1; perhaps TRBD2 as D (6 bases). The CDR3 loop spans 15 amino acids. Germline CDR1 reads SGHTA; CDR2 reads FQGNSA. V was pared by 3 bases and J by 8 bases, with 17 bases between. CDR3 in DNA: TGTGCCAGCAGCTTGCGTAGCGGAGCTTCGGATGAGCAGTTCTTC. Residues: CASSLRSGASDEQFF.

In this sample, this clonotype turned up many times. The rearrangement joins TRBV7-9 to TRBJ2-1; no firm D call. V dropped 6 bases and J dropped 6 bases, with 15 bases sitting between them. The CDR3 extends over 14 amino acids. Germline assignment: CDR1 SEHNR and CDR2 FQNEAQ (reference sequence). DNA for the CDR3: TGTGCCAGCAGTCGATCCCCCTATGGCAATGAGCAGTTCTTC. Translation: CASSRSPYGNEQFF.

The rearrangement uses TRBV5-6 and TRBJ2-1, with 9 bases aligning to TRBD2. V shed 2 bases and J 7 bases; nucleotides not matched to a gene: 13. CDR1 is SGHDT, CDR2 YYEEEE, per germline. The CDR3 has 17 residues. This chain's CDR3 is CASSFGAGTSFKNEQFF. The CDR3 nucleotides are TGTGCCAGCAGCTTTGGGGCCGGGACTAGCTTTAAAAATGAGCAGTTCTTC. Combining the CDR3 with reference TRBV5-6 and TRBJ2-1 gives the whole variable domain DAGVTQSPTHLIKTRGQQVTLRCSPKSGHDTVSWYQQALGQGPQFIFQYYEEEERQRGNFPDRFSGHQFPNYSSELNVNALLLGDSALYLCASSFGAGTSFKNEQFFGPGTRLTVL.

This clonotype was detected ten times or more. The V call is TRBV10-3, the J call TRBJ2-7; 7 bases fit TRBD1. The V and J ends lost 6 bases and 3 bases, in that order; junction bases with no gene match: 8. The CDR3 sequence is 14 residues long. CDR1 and CDR2 from the germline V gene are ENHRY and SYGVKD. This CDR3 reads CAIRTGTEFYEQYF. In nucleotides, the CDR3 is TGTGCCATCAGAACCGGGACAGAGTTCTACGAGCAGTACTTC.

The chain couples TRBV15 to TRBJ2-5; D unresolved. With 5 bases removed from V and 2 bases from J, the gap between germline ends came to 15 bases. Germline lookup yields CDR1 LNHNV and CDR2 YYDKDF (reference sequence). This CDR3 has 15 residues. For the CDR3, the DNA is TGTGCCACCAGCCGAGCCGGACCAGCGCAAGAGACCCAGTACTTC. This encodes CATSRAGPAQETQYF. Combining the CDR3 with reference TRBV15 and TRBJ2-5 gives the whole variable domain DAMVIQNPRYQVTQFGKPVTLSCSQTLNHNVMYWYQQKSSQAPKLLFHYYDKDFNNEADTPDNFQSRRPNTSFCFLDIRSPGLGDTAMYLCATSRAGPAQETQYFGPGTRLLVL.

Of note for this clonotype: A much larger clone lies one base from this, so it may be a read error. The V call is TRBV6-1, the J call TRBJ1-1; no firm D call. Germline loops: CDR1 MNHNS, CDR2 SASEGT. CDR3 length: 16 residues. CDR3 sequence reads: CASGEAVMTMNTEAFF. The CDR3 region has the DNA TGTGCCAGCGGTGAAGCCGTTATGACCATGAACACTGAAGCTTTCTTT.

In its sample, this clonotype was seen many times. The V and J genes are TRBV12-3 or TRBV12-4 and TRBJ1-4, with 9 positions matching TRBD1. The length of the CDR3 is 15 residues. Trimming at V came to 6 bases and at J to 4 bases, leaving 6 bases not matched to a gene. The CDR3 protein is CASRPGQGLNEKLFF. As DNA, the CDR3 is TGTGCCAGCAGGCCGGGACAGGGCCTTAATGAAAAACTGTTTTTT.

This clonotype was counted at least ten times. This chain links TRBV11-3 with TRBJ2-7; perhaps D is TRBD1 or TRBD2 (5 bases each). This CDR3 is built from 14 residues. Germline V gene sequence: CDR1 SGHNT, CDR2 YENEEA. With 5 bases removed from V and 2 bases from J, the gap between germline ends came to 13 bases. The CDR3 reads CASSLRDGTYEQYF. Written as DNA, the CDR3 is TGTGCCAGCAGCCTACGGGACGGAACCTACGAGCAGTACTTC.

The chain carries TRBV6-6 and TRBJ2-1, with 7 positions matching TRBD2. The germline CDR1 and CDR2 sequences are MNHNY and SVGAGI (reference sequence). V gave up 9 bases and J gave up 10 bases; unmatched junction bases: 9. The CDR3 sequence is 12 residues long. DNA of the CDR3: TGTGCCAGTTCCCTCCTAGCGGTAGAGCAGTTCTTC. This gives the protein CASSLLAVEQFF.

The table lists this clonotype with many counts. The gene calls are TRBV29-1 and TRBJ1-4, with 9 bases matching TRBD1. The CDR3 totals 13 residues. The trim removed 6 bases at V and 5 bases at J, leaving 4 bases unmatched. Germline CDR1 and CDR2: SQVTM and ANQGSEA. The DNA for the CDR3 is TGCAGCGTCGACGGACAGGGGAATGAAAAACTGTTTTTT. Encoded protein: CSVDGQGNEKLFF.

This clonotype was picked up a small number of times. The CDR3 coding sequence is TGTGCCAGCAGTTCCGGACAGCCGGGCTACACCTTC. This translates into CASSSGQPGYTF. The chain couples TRBV6-5 to TRBJ1-2, with D possibly being TRBD1 (6 bases). The germline V gene encodes CDR1 MNHEY and CDR2 SVGAGI. There are 12 residues in the CDR3. V dropped 4 bases and J dropped 8 bases, with 11 bases sitting between them.

In this sample, this clonotype turned up many times. The chain joins TRBV19 to TRBJ2-6; 9 bases fit TRBD1. CDR1 is LNHDA, CDR2 SQIVND, per germline (reference sequence). This CDR3 comprises 17 residues. Trimming cost V 6 bases and J 0 bases; bases outside gene matches: 6. The CDR3 spells CASRQGAVRSGANVLTF. The CDR3 DNA follows: TGTGCCAGTAGACAGGGGGCGGTACGCTCTGGGGCCAACGTCCTGACTTTC.

This clonotype was detected ten times or more. The V and J genes are TRBV11-2 and TRBJ2-4; 10 bases are shared with TRBD2. The V segment lost 0 bases and the J segment 0 bases; nucleotides outside the gene matches: 8. The CDR3 runs to 19 residues. In germline, CDR1 is SGHAT, CDR2 FQNNGV. The CDR3 spells CASSLDRSGRGLAKNIQYF. The CDR3 DNA reads TGTGCCAGCAGCTTAGATCGAAGCGGGAGGGGGTTAGCCAAAAACATTCAGTACTTC.

This clonotype was found once. This sequence joins TRBV12-3 or TRBV12-4 and TRBJ1-6; tentatively, D is TRBD1 (5 bases). The CDR3 has 13 residues. V gave up 5 bases and J gave up 10 bases, with 12 bases separating them. DNA of the CDR3: TGTGCCAGCAGTCCCAGGGTAGACTCACCCCTCCACTTT. Protein product: CASSPRVDSPLHF.

At least ten counts were recorded for this clonotype. V usage is TRBV28 and J usage is TRBJ2-7; D is perhaps TRBD1 (7 bases). The CDR3 is made up of 15 amino acids. V lost 4 bases and J lost 3, with 16 bases in between. CDR1 and CDR2 (germline): MDHEN, SYDVKM. DNA of the CDR3: TGTGCCAGCAGTTCGCAGGGGGGCGCCCACTACGAGCAGTACTTC. Protein product: CASSSQGGAHYEQYF.

This clonotype was seen ten or more times. The chain combines TRBV7-6 with TRBJ2-7, with 7 bases lining up with TRBD1. This CDR3 has 14 amino acids. Germline values: CDR1 SGHVS, CDR2 FNYEAQ. With 5 bases clipped from V and 1 base from J, the junction kept 5 bases outside the gene matches. The chain's CDR3 is CASSQETGSYEQYF. The CDR3 coding sequence is TGTGCCAGCAGCCAAGAGACAGGGTCCTACGAGCAGTACTTC.

The chain has TRBV3-1 and TRBJ1-5; tentatively, D is TRBD1 (5 bases). This CDR3 region has 13 residues. Germline loops: CDR1 LGHDT, CDR2 YNNKEL (reference sequence). Trimming shortened V by 3 bases and J by 6 bases, and 9 bases separated the two germline ends. The CDR3 loop reads CASSQGTGQPQHF. The CDR3 coding sequence is TGTGCCAGCAGCCAGGGGACGGGTCAGCCCCAGCATTTT. Complete variable domain (other parts from reference TRBV3-1 and TRBJ1-5): DTAVSQTPKYLVTQMGNDKSIKCEQNLGHDTMYWYKQDSKKFLKIMFSYNNKELIINETVPNRFSPKSPDKAHLNLHINSLELGDSAVYFCASSQGTGQPQHFGDGTRLSIL.

V usage is TRBV7-6 and J usage is TRBJ2-3, with D possibly being TRBD2 (5 bases). Germline V gives CDR1 SGHVS, CDR2 FNYEAQ. The CDR3 spans 14 residues. The V and J ends lost 2 bases and 5 bases respectively, with 11 bases between them. The CDR3 bases are TGTGCCAGCAGCTTATCCGGGGAACAAGATACGCAGTATTTT. Translating gives CASSLSGEQDTQYF.

In this sample, this clonotype turned up many times. The chain joins TRBV14 to TRBJ2-1; D remains ambiguous. Germline values: CDR1 SGHDN, CDR2 FVKESK. There are 12 residues in the CDR3. V lost 1 base to trimming and J lost 9 bases, with 7 bases between them. CDR3 sequence reads: CASSQGVGEQFF. CDR3 nucleotide sequence: TGTGCCAGCAGCCAAGGAGTGGGTGAGCAGTTCTTC.

This clonotype was observed many times. The chain carries TRBV11-2 and TRBJ1-1; D call uncertain. Trimming shortened V by 5 bases and J by 5 bases, and 12 bases separated the two germline ends. The CDR3 contains 13 residues. The germline V gene encodes CDR1 SGHAT and CDR2 FQNNGV. The CDR3: CASSGLRMTEAFF. The DNA of the CDR3 is TGTGCCAGCAGCGGACTGAGAATGACTGAAGCTTTCTTT.

This clonotype was found many times. V and J are TRBV19 and TRBJ2-7; 8 bases are a match to TRBD1. The CDR3 runs to 14 residues. The trim removed 4 bases at V and 1 base at J, leaving 3 bases unmatched. Per the germline V gene, CDR1 is LNHDA and CDR2 is SQIVND (reference sequence). The CDR3 DNA sequence: TGTGCCAGTAGTACCGGGACAGGTTCCTACGAGCAGTACTTC. The encoded protein is CASSTGTGSYEQYF.

This clonotype has a count of ten or more. The chain recombines TRBV20-1 with TRBJ2-7; 10 nucleotides align to TRBD2. The CDR3 has 13 amino acids. V lost 3 bases and J lost 4; bases outside the gene matches: 3. Looked up from germline, CDR1 is DFQATT and CDR2 is SNEGSKA (reference sequence). The CDR3 coding sequence is TGCAGTGCTAGTCGACTAGCGGGTTACGAGCAGTACTTC. It codes for CSASRLAGYEQYF.

Ten or more counts support this clonotype. The chain recombines TRBV9 with TRBJ2-7; D is possibly TRBD2 (6 bases). Germline assignment: CDR1 SGDLS and CDR2 YYNGEE. The V and J ends lost 0 bases and 5 bases respectively, with 9 bases between them. CDR3 length equals 13 residues. CDR3 sequence reads: CASSVAPSDEQYF. The CDR3 bases are TGTGCCAGCAGCGTAGCGCCTAGCGACGAGCAGTACTTC.

This clonotype showed up many times. The genes are TRBV7-2 and TRBJ2-3; unclear D gene. Per germline, CDR1 SGHTA and CDR2 FQGNSA. V gave up 5 bases and J gave up 5 bases, with 11 bases separating them. CDR3 size: 13 residues. CDR3 DNA: TGTGCCAGCAGCCTACGCTCAGTAGATACGCAGTATTTT. It specifies CASSLRSVDTQYF.

The chain uses TRBV10-2 and TRBJ2-4; 8 bases are shared with TRBD1. The CDR3 spans 17 residues. Germline-derived CDR1 and CDR2 are WSHSY and SAAADI. The V segment lost 3 bases and the J segment 2 bases; nucleotides outside the gene matches: 9. CDR3 coding DNA: TGCGCCAGCAGTGACGGGTATCGACAGGGGCCCAAAAACATTCAGTACTTC. Translating it yields CASSDGYRQGPKNIQYF.

In its sample, this clonotype was seen a few times. The V call is TRBV27, the J call TRBJ2-3; 10 bases line up with TRBD1. Germline V gives CDR1 MNHEY, CDR2 SMNVEV (reference sequence). Germline trimming cut 0 bases from V and 4 bases from J; bases unmatched to any gene: 1. The CDR3 is made up of 15 amino acids. CDR3 in DNA: TGTGCCAGCAGTTTATCGACAGGGGGCCCAGATACGCAGTATTTT. Translating gives CASSLSTGGPDTQYF.

This clonotype was seen at least ten times. This sequence joins TRBV7-8 and TRBJ1-1; D call uncertain. The CDR3 runs to 14 residues. Germline V gene lookup returns CDR1 SGHVS and CDR2 FQNEAQ. The V end lost 0 bases, the J end lost 4 bases, and 9 bases lay between the germline ends. CDR3 nucleotide sequence: TGTGCCAGCAGCTTAGCTACGTTTGGCACTGAAGCTTTCTTT. This codes for CASSLATFGTEAFF.

There are many counts of this clonotype. This sequence joins TRBV6-5 and TRBJ1-2; possibly TRBD1 for D (5 bases). The V gene lost 5 bases and the J gene lost 0 bases, with 10 bases spanning the gap. The CDR3 spans 14 residues. The germline V gene encodes CDR1 MNHEY and CDR2 SVGAGI. The CDR3, as DNA: TGTGCCAGCAGTGGGGCGGCTACTAACTATGGCTACACCTTC. Its protein is CASSGAATNYGYTF.